These 19 T cell receptor beta chains were sequenced from one sample in a study of T-cell reconstitution after alpha-beta-depleted transplantation in children (dated by TCRdb to 2016 to 2017). The method behind the library was PCR. TCRdb lists the instrument as Illumina HiSeq 2500. To normalize quantification of the TCRbeta repertoire, the TCR libraries were built with molecular barcoding that relied on unique molecular identifiers. TCRdb itself trimmed the public reads at Q25 with fastp, ran MiXCR and retained productive beta chains. Under each unique CDR3 protein, matching rows form one entry showing the most common genes and DNA. A total of approximately 340,000 distinct CDR3 sequences appear in this sample, approximately 10% of them only once. The ten largest clones add up to around 2.3% of the sample. The specimen comprised PBMCs from the stem cell graft donor, sampled from the stem cell graft. The receptors were gathered from a human donor who donated a stem cell graft to a child with acute lymphoblastic leukemia.

The sample holds many counts of this clonotype. The J gene is TRBJ2-2, the V gene TRBV2; D not certain. The CDR3 contains 15 residues. Trimming shortened V by 4 bases and J by 0 bases, and 9 bases separated the two germline ends. In germline, CDR1 is SNHLY, CDR2 FYNNEI. This CDR3 reads CASSVSETNTGELFF. In DNA, the CDR3 is TGTGCCAGCAGTGTGTCGGAAACGAACACCGGGGAGCTGTTTTTT.

This clonotype was observed a few times. The V call is TRBV2, the J call TRBJ1-1, with 8 bases identical to TRBD1. Germline CDR1 and CDR2: SNHLY and FYNNEI. CDR3 size: 12 residues. V dropped 4 bases and J dropped 10; count of bases not matched to a gene: 5. This CDR3 reads CASSVQGGRAFF. CDR3 DNA sequence: TGTGCCAGCAGTGTACAGGGGGGGAGAGCTTTCTTT.

This clonotype was observed a few times. This sequence joins TRBV7-2 and TRBJ1-5, with TRBD1 identical over 9 bases. Germline assignment: CDR1 SGHTA and CDR2 FQGNSA. V lost 3 bases and J lost 6; bases outside the gene matches: 6. The CDR3 is 15 amino acids. The CDR3 DNA reads as TGTGCCAGCAGCTTTTACACAGGGGGCATTCAGCCCCAGCATTTT. Translated: CASSFYTGGIQPQHF.

Ten or more counts support this clonotype. The gene calls are TRBV9 and TRBJ2-1, with 7 bases matching TRBD1. Germline loops: CDR1 SGDLS, CDR2 YYNGEE. V was pared by 3 bases and J by 2 bases, with 11 bases of the junction left unmatched. This CDR3 has 17 amino acids. CDR3 DNA: TGTGCCAGCAGCGACGACAGGGCCGTCATGACCTACAATGAGCAGTTCTTC. Translating gives CASSDDRAVMTYNEQFF.

The rearrangement joins TRBV7-9 to TRBJ2-5, with unresolved D. Trimming shortened V by 6 bases and J by 2 bases, and 13 bases separated the two germline ends. Germline V lookup: CDR1 SEHNR, CDR2 FQNEAQ (reference sequence). The CDR3 extends over 14 amino acids. CDR3 residues: CASRGETFQETQYF. The CDR3 DNA reads as TGTGCCAGCAGGGGCGAGACTTTTCAAGAGACCCAGTACTTC.

This clonotype was detected a few times. The chain recombines TRBV12-5 with TRBJ2-6, with D perhaps matching TRBD1 (5 bases). V lost 1 base, J lost 0 bases, and 10 bases lay in between. The CDR3 extends over 17 amino acids. Germline V gene sequence: CDR1 LGHNT, CDR2 FRNRAP. The CDR3 here is CASGLDTDSSGANVLTF. Here the CDR3 DNA reads TGTGCTAGTGGTTTGGACACAGACAGCTCTGGGGCCAACGTCCTGACTTTC.

The chain couples TRBV7-9 to TRBJ2-1, with TRBD2 matching 8 bases. The V gene's germline CDR1 is SEHNR and CDR2 FQNEAQ (reference sequence). The CDR3 length is 16 residues. Trimming at V came to 5 bases and at J to 7 bases, leaving 13 bases not matched to a gene. The DNA of the CDR3 is TGTGCCAGCAGCAGGGTGGGCGGGAGGATGGAGAATGAGCAGTTCTTC. Its translation: CASSRVGGRMENEQFF. The entire variable domain, with the rest obtained from reference TRBV7-9 and TRBJ2-1, is as follows: DTGVSQNPRHKITKRGQNVTFRCDPISEHNRLYWYRQTLGQGPEFLTYFQNEAQLEKSRLLSDRFSAERPKGSFSTLEIQRTEQGDSAMYLCASSRVGGRMENEQFFGPGTRLTVL.

The gene calls are TRBV18 and TRBJ2-2, with D possibly matching TRBD2 (6 bases). The length of the CDR3 is 15 residues. Germline V CDR1 and CDR2: KGHSH, LQKENI. Trimming cost V 6 bases and J 1 base, with 12 bases left between them. The DNA for the CDR3 is TGTGCCAGCTCGAATAGCGGACAGAACACCGGGGAGCTGTTTTTT. It codes for CASSNSGQNTGELFF. Variable domain in full (rest from reference TRBV18 and TRBJ2-2): NAGVMQNPRHLVRRRGQEARLRCSPMKGHSHVYWYRQLPEEGLKFMVYLQKENIIDESGMPKERFSAEFPKEGPSILRIQQVVRGDSAAYFCASSNSGQNTGELFFGEGSRLTVL.

This chain joins TRBV20-1 and TRBJ2-2; D is unresolved. Trimming pared 3 bases from V and 6 bases from J, leaving 11 bases between. Germline CDR1 is DFQATT and CDR2 is SNEGSKA (reference sequence). There are 13 residues in the CDR3. The CDR3 sequence is CSARTPGAGELFF. As DNA, the CDR3 is TGCAGTGCTAGGACCCCGGGCGCCGGGGAGCTGTTTTTT.

This clonotype has just a few counts. The chain links TRBV20-1 to TRBJ2-1; TRBD2 aligns across 10 bases. The CDR3 spans 16 residues. Germline lookup yields CDR1 DFQATT and CDR2 SNEGSKA (reference sequence). Trimming cost V 0 bases and J 0 bases; bases outside gene matches: 2. The DNA for the CDR3 is TGCAGTGCTAGAGATCCTAGCGGGAGCTCCTACAATGAGCAGTTCTTC. This translates into CSARDPSGSSYNEQFF.

This clonotype was observed at least ten times. The chain employs TRBV5-1 and TRBJ2-7; 12 bases line up with TRBD2. Per the germline V gene, CDR1 is SGHRS and CDR2 is YFSETQ. This CDR3 spans 16 amino acids. J lost 3 bases, V lost 4 bases, and 8 bases had no gene match. CDR3 sequence (DNA): TGCGCCAGCAGCCCCGGGACTAGCGGGTCCCTCTACGAGCAGTACTTC. Translated, it gives CASSPGTSGSLYEQYF.

This clonotype was observed a few times. V usage is TRBV7-9 and J usage is TRBJ2-7, with 8 bases aligning to TRBD1. The CDR3 covers 14 residues. CDR1 is SEHNR and CDR2 is FQNEAQ in the germline V gene (reference sequence). V lost 6 bases to trimming and J lost 2 bases; unmatched junction nucleotides: 6. The CDR3: CASRGDRTTYEQYF. CDR3 bases: TGTGCCAGCAGGGGGGACAGGACCACCTACGAGCAGTACTTC.

This clonotype was seen more than once but under ten times. The V call is TRBV18, the J call TRBJ2-7; 7 bases match TRBD1. This CDR3 comprises 15 residues. Per germline, CDR1 KGHSH and CDR2 LQKENI. With V trimmed by 3 bases and J by 6 bases, 11 bases remained unmatched. The CDR3 loop reads CASSPTQGITSEQYF. The CDR3 nucleotides read TGTGCCAGCTCACCCACACAGGGGATCACTTCCGAGCAGTACTTC.

This clonotype has more than one count but fewer than ten. The gene calls are TRBV7-2 and TRBJ2-7; the match to TRBD2 covers 9 bases. CDR1 SGHTA and CDR2 FQGNSA come from the germline V gene. The CDR3 contains 14 residues. Trimming took 1 base from V and 5 from J; bases not matched to a gene: 3. Here the CDR3 DNA reads TGTGCCAGCAGCTTAGATCCTAGCGGGGACGAGCAGTACTTC. Residues: CASSLDPSGDEQYF. The whole variable domain, filled in from reference TRBV7-2 and TRBJ2-7, reads GAGVSQSPSNKVTEKGKDVELRCDPISGHTALYWYRQSLGQGLEFLIYFQGNSAPDKSGLPSDRFSAERTGGSVSTLTIQRTQQEDSAVYLCASSLDPSGDEQYFGPGTRLTVT.

This clonotype was recorded a few times. The chain couples TRBV11-1 to TRBJ2-5; D unresolved. CDR1 and CDR2 (germline): SGHAT, FQDESV (reference sequence). Trimming left V 5 bases short and J 0 bases short, with 10 bases between. CDR3 length equals 14 residues. The CDR3 reads CASSPRENQETQYF. The CDR3, as DNA: TGTGCCAGCAGCCCCCGAGAGAACCAAGAGACCCAGTACTTC. The full variable domain, completed using reference TRBV11-1 and TRBJ2-5, is EAEVAQSPRYKITEKSQAVAFWCDPISGHATLYWYRQILGQGPELLVQFQDESVVDDSQLPKDRFSAERLKGVDSTLKIQPAELGDSAMYLCASSPRENQETQYFGPGTRLLVL.

This clonotype was observed many times. This chain links TRBV27 with TRBJ2-2; maybe TRBD2 (6 bases). The CDR3 consists of 15 residues. Trimming pared 5 bases from V and 6 bases from J, leaving 16 bases between. CDR1 and CDR2 (germline): MNHEY, SMNVEV (reference sequence). The CDR3 here is CASSPATGGAGELFF. The CDR3 DNA reads as TGTGCCAGCAGTCCGGCTACCGGAGGGGCCGGGGAGCTGTTTTTT.

This clonotype was found a few times. The chain carries TRBV5-1 and TRBJ2-5; D is unresolved. Trimming pared 3 bases from V and 1 base from J, leaving 7 bases between. This CDR3 contains 13 residues. Germline V gives CDR1 SGHRS, CDR2 YFSETQ. In nucleotides, the CDR3 is TGCGCCAGCAGCTCTCAGCCCCAAGAGACCCAGTACTTC. The encoded protein is CASSSQPQETQYF.

The genes are TRBV15 and TRBJ2-1; 11 positions match TRBD2. Trimming took 7 bases from V and 5 from J; bases not matched to a gene: 7. The CDR3 spans 15 residues. CDR1 and CDR2 (germline): LNHNV, YYDKDF (reference sequence). CDR3 residues: CATTTGTSGNNEQFF. In DNA form, the CDR3 reads TGTGCCACCACCACCGGGACTAGCGGAAACAATGAGCAGTTCTTC.

There are a few counts of this clonotype. CDR3 sequence reads: CASSLAGAGQPQHF. In DNA form, the CDR3 reads TGTGCCAGCAGCTTAGCGGGGGCAGGGCAGCCCCAGCATTTT. The V call is TRBV7-9, the J call TRBJ1-5, with D perhaps matching TRBD1 (6 bases). The CDR3 length is 14 residues. Germline CDR1 SEHNR, CDR2 FQNEAQ (reference sequence). Trimming took 0 bases from V and 7 from J, leaving 10 bases between them.